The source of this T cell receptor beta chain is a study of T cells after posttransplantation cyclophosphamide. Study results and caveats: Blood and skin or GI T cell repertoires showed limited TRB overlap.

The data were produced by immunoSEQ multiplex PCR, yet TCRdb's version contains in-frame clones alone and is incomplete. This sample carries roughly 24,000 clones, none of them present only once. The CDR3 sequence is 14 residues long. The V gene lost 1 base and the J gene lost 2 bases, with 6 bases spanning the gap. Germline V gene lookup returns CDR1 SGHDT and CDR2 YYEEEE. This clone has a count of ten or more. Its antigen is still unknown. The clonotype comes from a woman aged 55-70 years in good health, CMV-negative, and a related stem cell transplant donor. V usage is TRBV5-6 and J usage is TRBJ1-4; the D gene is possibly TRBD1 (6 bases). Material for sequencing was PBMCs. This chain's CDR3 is CASSLQGTNEKLFF. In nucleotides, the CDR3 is TGTGCCAGCAGCTTGCAGGGGACTAATGAAAAACTGTTTTTT.